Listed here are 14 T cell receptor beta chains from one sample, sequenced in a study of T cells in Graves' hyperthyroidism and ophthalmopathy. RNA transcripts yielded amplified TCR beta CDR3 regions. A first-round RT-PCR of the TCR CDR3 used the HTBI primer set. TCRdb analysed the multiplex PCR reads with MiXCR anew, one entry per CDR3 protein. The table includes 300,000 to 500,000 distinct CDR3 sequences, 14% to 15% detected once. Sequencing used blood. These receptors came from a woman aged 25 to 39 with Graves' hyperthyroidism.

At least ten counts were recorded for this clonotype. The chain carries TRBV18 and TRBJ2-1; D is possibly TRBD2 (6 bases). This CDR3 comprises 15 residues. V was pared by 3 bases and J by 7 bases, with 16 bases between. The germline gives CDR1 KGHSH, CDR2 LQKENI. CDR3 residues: CASSPPRQGGNEQFF. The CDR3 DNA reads TGTGCCAGCTCACCCCCGCGGCAGGGAGGTAATGAGCAGTTCTTC.

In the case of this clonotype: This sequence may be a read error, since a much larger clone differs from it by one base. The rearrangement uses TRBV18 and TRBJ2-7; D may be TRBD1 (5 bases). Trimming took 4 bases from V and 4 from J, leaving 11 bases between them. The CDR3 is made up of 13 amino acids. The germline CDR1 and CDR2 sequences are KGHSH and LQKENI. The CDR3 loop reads CASSLVQDYEQYF. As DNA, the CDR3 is TGTGCCAGCTCACTGGTACAGGATTACGAGCAGTACTTC.

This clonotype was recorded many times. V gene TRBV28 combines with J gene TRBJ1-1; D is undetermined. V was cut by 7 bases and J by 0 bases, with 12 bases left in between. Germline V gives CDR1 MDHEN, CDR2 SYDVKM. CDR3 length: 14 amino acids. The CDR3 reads CASNLGGLNTEAFF. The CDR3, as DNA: TGTGCCAGCAACCTGGGAGGGCTGAACACTGAAGCTTTCTTT.

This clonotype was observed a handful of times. CDR3 region: CSVAGPGQGTNQPQHF. In DNA form, the CDR3 reads TGCAGCGTCGCCGGCCCGGGACAGGGGACCAATCAGCCCCAGCATTTT. The chain is built from TRBV29-1 and TRBJ1-5, with 10 bases aligning to TRBD1. With 6 bases clipped from V and 3 bases from J, the junction kept 11 bases outside the gene matches. CDR1 and CDR2 from the germline V gene are SQVTM and ANQGSEA. CDR3 length: 16 residues. Supplemented by reference TRBV29-1 and TRBJ1-5, the full variable domain reads SAVISQKPSRDICQRGTSLTIQCQVDSQVTMMFWYRQQPGQSLTLIATANQGSEATYESGFVIDKFPISRPNLTFSTLTVSNMSPEDSSIYLCSVAGPGQGTNQPQHFGDGTRLSIL.

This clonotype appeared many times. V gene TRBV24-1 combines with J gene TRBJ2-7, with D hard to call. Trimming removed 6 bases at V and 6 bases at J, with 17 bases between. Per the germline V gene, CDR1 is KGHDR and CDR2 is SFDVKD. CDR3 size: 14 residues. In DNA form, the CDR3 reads TGTGCCACCAGTCCCCCAGGTGCGTCCGGCGAGCAGTACTTC. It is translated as CATSPPGASGEQYF.

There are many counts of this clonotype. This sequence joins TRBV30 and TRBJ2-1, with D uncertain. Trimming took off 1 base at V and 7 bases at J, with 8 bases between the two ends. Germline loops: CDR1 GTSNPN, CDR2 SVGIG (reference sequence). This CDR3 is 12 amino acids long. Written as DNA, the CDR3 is TGTGCCTGGAGTGGCTCTTTGAATGAGCAGTTCTTC. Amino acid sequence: CAWSGSLNEQFF.

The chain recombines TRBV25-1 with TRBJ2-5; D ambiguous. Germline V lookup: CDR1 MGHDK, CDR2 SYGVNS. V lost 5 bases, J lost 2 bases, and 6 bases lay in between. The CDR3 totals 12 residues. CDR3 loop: CASSISQETQYF. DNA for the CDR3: TGTGCCAGCAGTATTTCTCAAGAGACCCAGTACTTC.

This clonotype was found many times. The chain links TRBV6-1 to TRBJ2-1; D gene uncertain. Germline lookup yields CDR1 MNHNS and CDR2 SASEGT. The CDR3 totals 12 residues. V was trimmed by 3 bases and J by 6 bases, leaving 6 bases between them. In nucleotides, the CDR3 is TGTGCCAGCAGTGATTTGACCAATGAGCAGTTCTTC. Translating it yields CASSDLTNEQFF.

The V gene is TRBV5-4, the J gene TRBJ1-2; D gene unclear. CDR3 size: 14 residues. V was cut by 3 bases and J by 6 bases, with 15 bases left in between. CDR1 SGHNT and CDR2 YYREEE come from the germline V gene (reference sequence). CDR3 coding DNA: TGTGCCAGCAGCTCCACTCTACTCTACGATGGCTACACCTTC. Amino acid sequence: CASSSTLLYDGYTF.

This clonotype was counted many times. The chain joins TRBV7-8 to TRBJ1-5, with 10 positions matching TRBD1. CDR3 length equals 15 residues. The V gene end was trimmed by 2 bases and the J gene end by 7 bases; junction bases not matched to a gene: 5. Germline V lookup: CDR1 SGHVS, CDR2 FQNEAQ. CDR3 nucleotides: TGTGCCAGCAGCTTACCAGGGACAGGGGAACAGCCCCAGCATTTT. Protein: CASSLPGTGEQPQHF.

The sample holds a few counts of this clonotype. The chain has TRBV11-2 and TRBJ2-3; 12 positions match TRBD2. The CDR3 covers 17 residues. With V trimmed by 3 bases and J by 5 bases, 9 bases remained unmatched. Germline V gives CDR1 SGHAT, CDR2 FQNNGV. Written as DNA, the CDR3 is TGTGCCAGCAGCTTTTCTAGCGGGAGGGCGAGTATAGATACGCAGTATTTT. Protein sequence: CASSFSSGRASIDTQYF.

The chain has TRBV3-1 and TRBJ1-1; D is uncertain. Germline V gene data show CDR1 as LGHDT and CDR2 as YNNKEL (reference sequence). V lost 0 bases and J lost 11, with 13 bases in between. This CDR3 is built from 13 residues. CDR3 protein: CASSQESKMGAFF. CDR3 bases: TGTGCCAGCAGCCAAGAGTCGAAAATGGGGGCTTTCTTT.

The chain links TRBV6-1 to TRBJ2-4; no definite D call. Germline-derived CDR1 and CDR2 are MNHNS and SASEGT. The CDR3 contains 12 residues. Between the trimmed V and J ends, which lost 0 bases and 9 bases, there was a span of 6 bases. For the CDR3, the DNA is TGTGCCAGCAGTGAAGCGCCGGCCATTCAGTACTTC. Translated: CASSEAPAIQYF.

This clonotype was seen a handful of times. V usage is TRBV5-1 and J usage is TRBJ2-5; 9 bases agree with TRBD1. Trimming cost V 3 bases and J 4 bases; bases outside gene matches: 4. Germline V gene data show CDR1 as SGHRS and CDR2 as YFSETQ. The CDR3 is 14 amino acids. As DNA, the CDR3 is TGCGCCAGCAGCTGGGACAGGGCGGGAGAGACCCAGTACTTC. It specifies CASSWDRAGETQYF.